Shown below are 14 T cell receptor beta chains from a single sample sequenced in a study of beta chain features in type 1 diabetes. TCRB transcripts that were expressed got sequenced, as all of the isolated RNA had been reverse transcribed. Sequenced by immunoSEQ multiplex PCR; TCRdb stores in-frame clones only, minus some. The profile shows about 250,000 clones, around 14% of them singletons. The material sequenced was naive CD4+ T cells from blood. These receptors came from a woman between 35 and 50 years old in good health.

This clone has only a few counts. This rearrangement joins TRBV10-2 to TRBJ1-5, with TRBD1 matching over 8 bases. The V and J ends lost 9 bases and 7 bases, in that order; junction bases with no gene match: 8. The germline V gene has CDR1 WSHSY and CDR2 SAAADI. CDR3 length equals 13 residues. CDR3 sequence: CARPDRARQPQHF. In nucleotides, the CDR3 is TGCGCCAGACCGGACAGGGCCAGACAGCCCCAGCATTTT.

This CDR3 reads CASSYGGRSNTEAFF. The CDR3 DNA is TGTGCCAGCAGCTACGGAGGCAGGTCCAACACTGAAGCTTTCTTT. The chain joins TRBV6-5 to TRBJ1-1, with D hard to call. The germline V gene encodes CDR1 MNHEY and CDR2 SVGAGI. Trimming shortened V by 6 bases and J by 2 bases, and 16 bases separated the two germline ends. This CDR3 spans 15 amino acids.

The chain recombines TRBV29-1 with TRBJ2-7, with 7 nucleotides matching TRBD1. The CDR3 contains 13 residues. V lost 4 bases, J lost 2 bases, and 5 bases stayed unmatched. CDR1 and CDR2 (germline): SQVTM, ANQGSEA. CDR3 coding DNA: TGCAGCGTTGCCGGGACAGTCACCTACGAGCAGTACTTC. Encoded protein: CSVAGTVTYEQYF.

V usage is TRBV18 and J usage is TRBJ1-2, with 10 bases identical to TRBD1. Germline values: CDR1 KGHSH, CDR2 LQKENI. Trimming cost V 3 bases and J 3 bases; bases outside gene matches: 4. The CDR3 loop spans 15 amino acids. The CDR3 region is CASSPPTGGHYGYTF. The CDR3 nucleotides are TGTGCCAGCTCACCCCCGACAGGGGGCCACTATGGCTACACCTTC. The entire variable domain, with the rest obtained from reference TRBV18 and TRBJ1-2, is as follows: NAGVMQNPRHLVRRRGQEARLRCSPMKGHSHVYWYRQLPEEGLKFMVYLQKENIIDESGMPKERFSAEFPKEGPSILRIQQVVRGDSAAYFCASSPPTGGHYGYTFGSGTRLTVV.

Ten or more counts support this clone. V usage is TRBV4-3 and J usage is TRBJ2-5; 9 bases agree with TRBD1. V trimming: 4 bases; J trimming: 5 bases; junction bases outside the gene matches: 11. Looked up from germline, CDR1 is LGHNA and CDR2 is YSLEER. The CDR3 extends over 16 amino acids. For the CDR3, the DNA is TGCGCCAGCAGCCCCTTCGGACAGGGGCCAGGGGAGACCCAGTACTTC. This sequence encodes CASSPFGQGPGETQYF.

This chain connects TRBV6-6 to TRBJ1-5, with D tentatively TRBD1 (5 bases). The CDR3 has 15 amino acids. The V and J ends lost 7 bases and 4 bases respectively, with 17 bases between them. From germline, CDR1 is MNHNY and CDR2 SVGAGI (reference sequence). The CDR3 DNA follows: TGTGCCAGCACCAAAATACCCCAGGGAAATCAGCCCCAGCATTTT. It encodes CASTKIPQGNQPQHF.

The J gene is TRBJ2-3, the V gene TRBV18; no clear D. The CDR3 is 14 amino acids. In germline, CDR1 is KGHSH, CDR2 LQKENI. Trimming took 3 bases from V and 0 from J, leaving 7 bases between them. CDR3 nucleotide sequence: TGTGCCAGCTCACCCGACTTGAGCACAGATACGCAGTATTTT. Encoded protein: CASSPDLSTDTQYF.

The sample holds a few counts of this clone. The rearrangement links TRBV5-1 to TRBJ2-2, with D maybe TRBD1 (5 bases). CDR1 is SGHRS and CDR2 is YFSETQ in the germline V gene. This CDR3 has 13 amino acids. Deletions cut 3 bases from V and 7 bases from J, with 10 bases between. The CDR3 here is CASSSVQGGELFF. Here the CDR3 DNA reads TGCGCCAGCAGCTCTGTCCAGGGCGGGGAGCTGTTTTTT. Together with reference TRBV5-1 and TRBJ2-2, the CDR3 gives the full variable domain: KAGVTQTPRYLIKTRGQQVTLSCSPISGHRSVSWYQQTPGQGLQFLFEYFSETQRNKGNFPGRFSGRQFSNSRSEMNVSTLELGDSALYLCASSSVQGGELFFGEGSRLTVL.

The table lists this clone with a few counts. V is TRBV11-2 and J is TRBJ1-1, with D uncertain. Germline V gene sequence: CDR1 SGHAT, CDR2 FQNNGV. There are 14 residues in the CDR3. Trimming removed 3 bases from V and 1 base from J, with 9 bases in between. This CDR3 is CASSLGPANTEAFF. The CDR3 nucleotides are TGTGCCAGCAGCTTGGGCCCGGCGAACACTGAAGCTTTCTTT.

This clone was detected only a few times. V is TRBV7-9 and J is TRBJ1-1; D remains ambiguous. The CDR3 has 11 amino acids. Germline V gene data show CDR1 as SEHNR and CDR2 as FQNEAQ (reference sequence). V lost 5 bases and J 7 bases, leaving 8 bases between the germline ends. The CDR3 sequence is CASSVSVEAFF. The CDR3 nucleotides read TGTGCCAGCAGCGTATCGGTTGAAGCTTTCTTT.

CDR3 residues: CSVEVRGVTEAFF. The CDR3, as DNA: TGCAGCGTTGAAGTCAGGGGGGTTACTGAAGCTTTCTTT. The rearrangement joins TRBV29-1 to TRBJ1-1, with TRBD1 matching 7 bases. J gave up 5 bases and V 1 base, and 4 bases lay outside the gene matches. The germline V gene encodes CDR1 SQVTM and CDR2 ANQGSEA. The CDR3 spans 13 residues.

This clone was counted many times. The chain carries TRBV7-9 and TRBJ2-3; D not certain. Deletions cut 10 bases from V and 10 bases from J, with 15 bases between. The CDR3 sequence is 11 residues long. The V gene's germline CDR1 is SEHNR and CDR2 FQNEAQ (reference sequence). Here the CDR3 DNA reads TGTGCCACTCGCTCGGATGGAGCGCAGTATTTT. This sequence encodes CATRSDGAQYF.

Only a few counts were recorded for this clone. The genes are TRBV11-2 and TRBJ1-5; the D gene is possibly TRBD1 (6 bases). Germline loops: CDR1 SGHAT, CDR2 FQNNGV. Trimming pared 1 base from V and 0 bases from J, leaving 7 bases between. The CDR3 sequence is 15 residues long. In DNA, the CDR3 is TGTGCCAGCAGCTTAGGGACAGCTAGCAATCAGCCCCAGCATTTT. Translating it yields CASSLGTASNQPQHF.

This clone has a handful of counts. The same CDR3 also results from other DNA sequences found in this sample. The genes are TRBV19 and TRBJ1-5, with a weak D call TRBD1 (6 bases). Germline V gene data show CDR1 as LNHDA and CDR2 as SQIVND (reference sequence). The CDR3 length is 13 residues. Trimming pared 4 bases from V and 5 bases from J, leaving 9 bases between. The CDR3 protein is CASSTQGHQPQHF. The CDR3 DNA sequence: TGTGCCAGTAGTACCCAGGGGCATCAGCCCCAGCATTTT.